A selection of T cell receptor beta chains follows, all from one sample in a study of T-cell memory formation after mild COVID-19. TCRdb analysed the 5' RACE reads with MiXCR anew, one entry per CDR3 protein. The table lists under 300,000 distinct CDR3 sequences, over 8.5% of them singletons. Sample: PBMCs or a T cell subset sorted from them (not recorded which). The receptors come from a young man who had mild COVID-19 (a few samples of this study predate the infection). Cell type and time point are not known. The CDR3 runs from the conserved cysteine through the conserved F or W. D genes are given only for firm matches. Where a row states a size, it is once, few, many or the class of an expanded clone; other rows omit it.

j_call clone_size d_call v_call cdr3_aa cdr3_nt
TRBJ1-1 few . TRBV5-1 CASSDPTPGAVLVVEAFF TGCGCCAGCAGCGATCCCACTCCAGGGGCCGTCTTGGTGGTTGAAGCTTTCTTT
TRBJ2-3 . . TRBV5-1 CASSLLEVDTQYF TGCGCCAGCAGCTTGCTTGAGGTGGATACGCAGTATTTT
TRBJ2-1 . TRBD1 TRBV5-1 CASSLVGGQGYEQFF TGCGCCAGCAGCTTGGTAGGCGGACAGGGTTATGAGCAGTTCTTC
TRBJ1-2 . . TRBV5-6 CATNYWREFNYGYTF TGTGCCACCAATTACTGGAGAGAATTCAACTATGGCTACACCTTC
TRBJ2-3 many . TRBV5-1 CASSSQGPAGTQYF TGCGCCAGCAGCTCCCAAGGTCCGGCAGGAACGCAGTATTTT
TRBJ1-1 . . TRBV3-1 CASSQDIGAAEGFHF TGTGCCAGCAGCCAAGATATTGGGGCGGCCGAGGGGTTCCACTTT
TRBJ2-3 once . TRBV3-2 CASNRDTQYF TGTGCCAGCAACCGAGATACGCAGTATTTT
TRBJ2-2 few TRBD1 TRBV20-1 CSARYRGLAGELFF TGCAGTGCTAGATACAGGGGGTTAGCCGGGGAGCTGTTTTTT
TRBJ2-2 . . TRBV21-1 CASRSSGELFF TGTGCCAGCAGGTCGAGCGGGGAGCTGTTTTTT
TRBJ1-6 . . TRBV20-1 CSARNSRKRNSPLHF TGCAGTGCTAGAAACTCAAGAAAGCGCAATTCACCCCTCCACTTT
TRBJ1-5 few TRBD1 TRBV6-1 CASNPQGPYQPQHF TGTGCCAGCAACCCACAGGGGCCATATCAGCCCCAGCATTTT
TRBJ1-2 . . TRBV5-1 CASSVMGEDGYTF TGCGCCAGCAGCGTAATGGGGGAGGATGGCTACACCTTC
TRBJ2-3 once TRBD2 TRBV5-1 CASTDPGGGDTQYF TGCGCCAGCACCGATCCCGGGGGGGGAGATACGCAGTATTTT
TRBJ2-6 . . TRBV5-1 CASSPIAGANVLTF TGCGCCAGCAGCCCTATCGCGGGGGCCAACGTCCTGACTTTC
TRBJ2-5 . TRBD1 TRBV10-3 CAISEAWDRGEETQYF TGTGCCATCAGTGAGGCCTGGGACAGGGGGGAAGAGACCCAGTACTTC
TRBJ2-3 few . TRBV27 CASSRPGHHTDTQYF TGTGCCAGCAGTCGCCCGGGACACCACACAGATACGCAGTATTTT
TRBJ1-6 many . TRBV5-1 CASSLGFGDNSPLHF TGCGCCAGCAGCTTGGGTTTCGGCGATAATTCACCCCTCCACTTT
TRBJ1-3 . . TRBV4-3 CASSREFSGDGNTIYF TGCGCCAGCAGCCGCGAGTTTTCAGGGGATGGAAACACCATATATTTT
TRBJ2-5 few . TRBV4-1 CASSQVEGSEETQYF TGCGCCAGCAGCCAAGTCGAGGGCTCGGAAGAGACCCAGTACTTC
TRBJ1-5 few . TRBV21-1 CASSRVTDREDQPQHF TGTGCCAGCAGCAGGGTGACGGACAGGGAGGATCAGCCCCAGCATTTT
TRBJ1-3 . . TRBV6-5 CASSYRSASGNTIYF TGTGCCAGCAGTTACCGCTCAGCCTCTGGAAACACCATATATTTT
TRBJ2-1 few TRBD1 TRBV6-2/TRBV6-3 CASSYELRRQGTYNEQFF TGTGCCAGCAGTTACGAGCTTCGGCGACAGGGTACCTACAATGAGCAGTTCTTC
TRBJ2-3 many . TRBV6-5 CASSYGGTDTQYF TGTGCCAGCAGTTACGGTGGGACAGATACGCAGTATTTT
TRBJ2-5 . TRBD2 TRBV5-6 CASSLQTSGVETQYF TGTGCCAGCAGCTTGCAAACTAGCGGGGTAGAGACCCAGTACTTC
TRBJ1-5 few . TRBV3-1 CASSQRLGVEGNQPQHF TGTGCCAGCAGCCAACGGTTGGGGGTGGAGGGCAATCAGCCCCAGCATTTT
TRBJ1-1 . . TRBV20-1 CRGEATNTEAFF TGCAGGGGGGAGGCGACCAACACTGAAGCTTTCTTT
TRBJ2-3 . TRBD2 TRBV20-1 CSARKISGGTFTDTQYF TGCAGTGCTAGGAAGATTAGCGGGGGGACTTTCACAGATACGCAGTATTTT
TRBJ2-1 . TRBD2 TRBV24-1 CATSDQRTSGYNEQFF TGTGCCACCAGTGATCAACGGACTAGCGGATACAATGAGCAGTTCTTC
TRBJ1-1 . . TRBV27 CASSLSWDANGEAFF TGTGCCAGCAGTTTATCCTGGGACGCCAACGGGGAAGCTTTCTTT
TRBJ1-2 . . TRBV3-1 CASSQPSKYGYTF TGTGCCAGCAGCCAGCCTTCCAAATATGGCTACACCTTC
TRBJ2-2 few . TRBV6-2/TRBV6-3 CASRRAGELFF TGTGCCAGCAGAAGGGCCGGGGAGCTGTTTTTT
TRBJ1-2 . . TRBV2 CARQATNYGYTF TGTGCCCGGCAGGCCACTAACTATGGCTACACCTTC
TRBJ1-1 many TRBD1 TRBV5-1 CASSLGPQGAGNTEAFF TGCGCCAGCAGCTTGGGACCCCAGGGGGCAGGGAACACTGAAGCTTTCTTT
TRBJ1-1 . . TRBV4-3 CASSQVGGETEAFF TGCGCCAGCAGCCAAGTGGGGGGGGAGACTGAAGCTTTCTTT
TRBJ2-1 few TRBD2 TRBV20-1 CSAVGLESPQFF TGCAGTGCTGTCGGACTAGAGTCTCCCCAGTTCTTC
TRBJ2-4 . . TRBV4-1 CASSPYPRDTRAKNIQYF TGCGCCAGCAGCCCGTACCCCCGGGACACTAGGGCCAAAAACATTCAGTACTTC
TRBJ2-7 . TRBD1 TRBV27 CASSGPRTGNYEQYF TGTGCCAGCAGTGGGCCTCGGACAGGGAATTACGAGCAGTACTTC
TRBJ1-5 . TRBD1 TRBV24-1 CATPDRVRSNQPQHF TGTGCCACCCCGGACAGGGTTCGGAGCAATCAGCCCCAGCATTTT
TRBJ2-1 few TRBD1 TRBV9 CASSAAGGTGLNEQFF TGTGCCAGCAGCGCTGCCGGCGGGACAGGGCTAAATGAGCAGTTCTTC
TRBJ2-1 many . TRBV7-2 CASSFSYNEQFF TGTGCCAGCAGCTTCTCCTACAATGAGCAGTTCTTC
TRBJ2-1 . . TRBV7-2 CASSLAVATYNEQFF TGTGCCAGCAGCTTAGCGGTGGCAACCTACAATGAGCAGTTCTTC
TRBJ2-5 . . TRBV12-3/TRBV12-4 CASSSRGGETQYF TGTGCCAGCAGTTCGCGGGGAGGAGAGACCCAGTACTTC
TRBJ1-5 few . TRBV12-3/TRBV12-4 CASGTGFSNQPQHF TGTGCCAGCGGTACAGGGTTTAGCAATCAGCCCCAGCATTTT
TRBJ1-1 many TRBD1 TRBV9 CASSSRPDRGTEAFF TGTGCCAGCAGCTCTAGACCTGACAGGGGCACTGAAGCTTTCTTT
TRBJ1-2 . . TRBV30 CACAGYGYTF TGTGCCTGTGCCGGGTACGGCTACACCTTC
TRBJ1-1 . . TRBV5-1 CASSGGQRAEAFF TGCGCCAGCAGCGGCGGACAGCGCGCTGAAGCTTTCTTT
TRBJ2-7 few . TRBV12-3/TRBV12-4 CASSLNGGPYYEQYF TGTGCCAGCAGTTTAAATGGGGGACCCTACTACGAGCAGTACTTC
TRBJ2-1 . TRBD2 TRBV7-9 CASSSTSGGPYNEQFF TGTGCCAGCAGCTCCACTAGCGGGGGTCCCTACAATGAGCAGTTCTTC
TRBJ2-5 few TRBD2 TRBV2 CASPRGGAETQYF TGTGCCAGCCCTAGGGGAGGGGCAGAGACCCAGTACTTC
TRBJ2-1 few . TRBV7-3 CASSLGPGRSYNEQFF TGTGCCAGCAGCTTAGGGCCGGGGCGATCCTACAATGAGCAGTTCTTC
TRBJ2-1 many TRBD2 TRBV4-2 CASSQDGGGAYNEQFF TGTGCCAGCAGCCAAGACGGCGGGGGGGCCTACAATGAGCAGTTCTTC
TRBJ2-4 . TRBD1 TRBV5-6 CASSSTGQNIQYF TGTGCCAGCAGTTCGACAGGGCAAAACATTCAGTACTTC
TRBJ2-7 many TRBD2 TRBV7-2 CASSRGTRLSEQYF TGTGCCAGCAGCCGCGGGACTAGGCTTTCCGAGCAGTACTTC
TRBJ2-3 few TRBD1 TRBV2 CASSDAQGAETQYF TGTGCCAGCAGTGACGCACAGGGGGCCGAAACGCAGTATTTT
TRBJ2-5 . . TRBV20-1 CSARDSDTETQYF TGCAGTGCTAGAGACTCGGACACAGAGACCCAGTACTTC